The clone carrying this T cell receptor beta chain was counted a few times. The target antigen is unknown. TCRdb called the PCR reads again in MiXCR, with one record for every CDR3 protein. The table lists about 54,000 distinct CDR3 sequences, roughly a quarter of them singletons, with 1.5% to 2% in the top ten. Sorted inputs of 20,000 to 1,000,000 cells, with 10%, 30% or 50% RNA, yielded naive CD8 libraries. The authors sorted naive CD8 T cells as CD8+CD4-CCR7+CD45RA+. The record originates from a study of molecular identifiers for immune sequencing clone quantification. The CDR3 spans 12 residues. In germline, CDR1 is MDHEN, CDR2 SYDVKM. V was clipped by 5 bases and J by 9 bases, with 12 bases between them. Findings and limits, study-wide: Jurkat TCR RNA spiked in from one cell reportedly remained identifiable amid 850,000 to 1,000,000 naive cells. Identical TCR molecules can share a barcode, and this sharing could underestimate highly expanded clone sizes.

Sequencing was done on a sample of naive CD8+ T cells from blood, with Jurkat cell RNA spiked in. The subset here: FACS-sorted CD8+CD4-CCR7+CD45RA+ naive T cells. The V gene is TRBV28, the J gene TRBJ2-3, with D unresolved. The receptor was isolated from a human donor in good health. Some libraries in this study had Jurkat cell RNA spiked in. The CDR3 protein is CASSSLGETQYF. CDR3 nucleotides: TGTGCCAGCAGTAGCCTAGGAGAGACGCAGTATTTT.